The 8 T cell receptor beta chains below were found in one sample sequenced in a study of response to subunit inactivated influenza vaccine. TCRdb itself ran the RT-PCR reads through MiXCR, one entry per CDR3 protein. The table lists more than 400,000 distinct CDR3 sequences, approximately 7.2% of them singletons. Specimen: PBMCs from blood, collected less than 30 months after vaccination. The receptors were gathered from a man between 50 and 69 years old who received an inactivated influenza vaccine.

CDR3 residues: CASSIRLQSSYNEQFF. The DNA of the CDR3 is TGTGCCAGTAGTATCAGGCTCCAGAGCTCCTACAATGAGCAGTTCTTC. This chain connects TRBV19 to TRBJ2-1, with D hard to call. Germline V gene data show CDR1 as LNHDA and CDR2 as SQIVND (reference sequence). V dropped 3 bases and J dropped 0 bases, with 12 bases sitting between them. The CDR3 covers 16 residues.

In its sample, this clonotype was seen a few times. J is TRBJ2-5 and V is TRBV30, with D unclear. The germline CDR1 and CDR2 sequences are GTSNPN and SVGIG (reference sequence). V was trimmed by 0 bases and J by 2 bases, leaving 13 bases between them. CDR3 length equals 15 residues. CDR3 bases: TGTGCCTGGAGTGTGGCAGTATCGGTTCAAGAGACCCAGTACTTC. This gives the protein CAWSVAVSVQETQYF.

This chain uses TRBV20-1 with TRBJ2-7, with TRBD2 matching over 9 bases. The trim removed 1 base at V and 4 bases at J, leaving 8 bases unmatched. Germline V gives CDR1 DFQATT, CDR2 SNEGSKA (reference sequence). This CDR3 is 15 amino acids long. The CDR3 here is CSARGSGRNLYEQYF. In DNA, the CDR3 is TGCAGTGCTAGAGGAAGCGGGAGGAATCTATACGAGCAGTACTTC.

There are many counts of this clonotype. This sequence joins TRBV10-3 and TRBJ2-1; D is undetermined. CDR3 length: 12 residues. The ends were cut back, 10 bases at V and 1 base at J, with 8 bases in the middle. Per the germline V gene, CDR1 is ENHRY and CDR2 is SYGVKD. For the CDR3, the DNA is TGTGCCACCTCGACTTCCTACAATGAGCAGTTCTTC. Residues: CATSTSYNEQFF.

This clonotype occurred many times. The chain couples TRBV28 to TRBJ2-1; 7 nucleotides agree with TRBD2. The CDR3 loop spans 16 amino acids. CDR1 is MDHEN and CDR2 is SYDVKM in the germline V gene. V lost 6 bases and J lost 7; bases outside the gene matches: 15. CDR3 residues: CASSTLAAIPRNEQFF. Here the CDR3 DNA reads TGTGCCAGCAGCACGCTAGCGGCCATACCTCGGAATGAGCAGTTCTTC.

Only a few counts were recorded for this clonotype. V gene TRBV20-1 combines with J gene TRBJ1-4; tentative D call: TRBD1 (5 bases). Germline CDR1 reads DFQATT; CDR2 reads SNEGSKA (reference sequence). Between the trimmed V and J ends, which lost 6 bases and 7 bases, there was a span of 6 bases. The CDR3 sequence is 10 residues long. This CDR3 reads CSAGVEKLFF. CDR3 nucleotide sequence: TGCAGTGCGGGGGTTGAAAAACTGTTTTTT.

DNA of the CDR3: TGTGCCAGCAGCTTAAGGGCTAGCGGGACGGTAGATACGCAGTATTTT. This sequence encodes CASSLRASGTVDTQYF. V gene TRBV7-2 combines with J gene TRBJ2-3; 9 nucleotides match TRBD2. Trimming took 2 bases from V and 5 from J; bases not matched to a gene: 8. This CDR3 spans 16 amino acids. Looked up from germline, CDR1 is SGHTA and CDR2 is FQGNSA.

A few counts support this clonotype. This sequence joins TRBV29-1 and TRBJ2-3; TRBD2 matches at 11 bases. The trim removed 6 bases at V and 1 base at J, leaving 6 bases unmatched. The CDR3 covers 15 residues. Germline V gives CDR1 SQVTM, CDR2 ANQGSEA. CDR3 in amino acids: CSVAGTSGGTDTQYF. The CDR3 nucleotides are TGCAGCGTGGCCGGGACTAGCGGCGGCACAGATACGCAGTATTTT.